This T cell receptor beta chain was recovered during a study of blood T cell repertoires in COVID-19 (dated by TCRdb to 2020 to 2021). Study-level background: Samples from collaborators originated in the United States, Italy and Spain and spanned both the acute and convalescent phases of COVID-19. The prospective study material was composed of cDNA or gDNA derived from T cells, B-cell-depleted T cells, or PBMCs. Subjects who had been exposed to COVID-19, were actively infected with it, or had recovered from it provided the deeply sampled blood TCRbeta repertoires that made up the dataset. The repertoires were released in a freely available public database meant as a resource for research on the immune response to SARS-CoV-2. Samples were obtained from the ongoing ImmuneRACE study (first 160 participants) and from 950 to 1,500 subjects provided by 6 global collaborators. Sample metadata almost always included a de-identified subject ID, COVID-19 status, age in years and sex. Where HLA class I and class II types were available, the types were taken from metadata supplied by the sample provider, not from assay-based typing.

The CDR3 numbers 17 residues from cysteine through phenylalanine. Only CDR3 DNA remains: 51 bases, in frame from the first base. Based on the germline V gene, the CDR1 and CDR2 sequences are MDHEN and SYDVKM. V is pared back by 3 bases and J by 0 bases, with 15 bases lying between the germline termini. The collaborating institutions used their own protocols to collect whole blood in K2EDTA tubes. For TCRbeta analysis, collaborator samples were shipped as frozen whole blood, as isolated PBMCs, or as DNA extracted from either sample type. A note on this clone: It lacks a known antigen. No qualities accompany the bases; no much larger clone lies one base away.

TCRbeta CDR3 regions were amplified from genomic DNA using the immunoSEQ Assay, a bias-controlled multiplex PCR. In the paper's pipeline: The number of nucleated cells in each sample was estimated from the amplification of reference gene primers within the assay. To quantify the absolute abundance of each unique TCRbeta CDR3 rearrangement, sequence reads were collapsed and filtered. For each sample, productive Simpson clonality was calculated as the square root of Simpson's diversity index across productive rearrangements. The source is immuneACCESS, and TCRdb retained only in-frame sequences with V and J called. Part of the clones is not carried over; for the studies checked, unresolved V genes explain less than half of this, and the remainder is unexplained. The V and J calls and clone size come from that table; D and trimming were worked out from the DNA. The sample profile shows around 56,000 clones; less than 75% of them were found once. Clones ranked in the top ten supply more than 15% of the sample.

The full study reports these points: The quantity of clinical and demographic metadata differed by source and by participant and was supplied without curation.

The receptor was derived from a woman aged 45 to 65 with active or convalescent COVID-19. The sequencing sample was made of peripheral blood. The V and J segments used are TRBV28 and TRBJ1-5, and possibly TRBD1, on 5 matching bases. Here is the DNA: TGTGCCAGCAGTTTGGGGCAGTATTCTGATAGCAATCAGCCCCAGCATTTT. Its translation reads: CASSLGQYSDSNQPQHF.